These 13 T cell receptor beta chains were all obtained from the same sample, sequenced in a study of blood T cell repertoires in COVID-19. The table came from immunoSEQ multiplex PCR; TCRdb's copy has only in-frame clones and leaves some out. Of 100,000 to 150,000 clones listed, around four fifths are singletons. The sequenced sample consisted of peripheral blood. Receptors originate from an elderly man with active or convalescent COVID-19.

The chain employs TRBV4-3 and TRBJ2-3, with D possibly TRBD2 on 5 matching bases. The CDR3 is 16 residues long. V shed 0 bases and J shed 2 bases, with 12 bases lying between them. The germline V gene has CDR1 LGHNA and CDR2 YSLEER. The CDR3 coding sequence is TGCGCCAGCAGCCAAGATAGGAGACTAACCACAGATACGCAGTATTTT. Translation gives CASSQDRRLTTDTQYF.

This clone has just a few counts. J is TRBJ2-3 and V is TRBV6-2 or TRBV6-3; 8 bases map to TRBD1. The ends lost 2 bases at V and 2 bases at J; junction bases unmatched: 9. This CDR3 is built from 17 residues. Per germline, CDR1 MNHEY and CDR2 SVGEGT. The CDR3 loop reads CASSYPDRGPYTDTQYF. The CDR3 DNA reads TGTGCCAGCAGTTACCCAGACAGGGGCCCTTACACAGATACGCAGTATTTT.

The rearrangement links TRBV7-9 to TRBJ2-2; 11 bases match TRBD1. Trimming at V came to 4 bases and at J to 4 bases, leaving 5 bases not matched to a gene. There are 16 residues in the CDR3. Germline assignment: CDR1 SEHNR and CDR2 FQNEAQ (reference sequence). The CDR3 DNA reads as TGTGCCAGCAGCTCTGGACAGGGGGCGGGCACCGGGGAGCTGTTTTTT. It specifies CASSSGQGAGTGELFF.

The chain carries TRBV3-1 (or the pseudogene TRBV3-2) and TRBJ1-2, with a tentative D call TRBD1 (6 bases). Trimming left V 6 bases short and J 7 bases short, with 9 bases between. Per the germline V gene, CDR1 is LGHDT and CDR2 is YNNKEL (reference sequence). The CDR3 has 11 amino acids. In DNA form, the CDR3 reads TGTGCCAGCAGGCAACAGGGTGGCTACACCTTC. This sequence encodes CASRQQGGYTF.

The rearrangement uses TRBV6-5 and TRBJ1-1; no clear D gene. Per the germline V gene, CDR1 is MNHEY and CDR2 is SVGAGI. The CDR3 contains 13 residues. The germline V and J ends were trimmed by 3 bases and 1 base, with 6 bases remaining between them. In nucleotides, the CDR3 is TGTGCCAGCAGTTATAGTAGGAACACTGAAGCTTTCTTT. This codes for CASSYSRNTEAFF.

The chain uses TRBV5-6 and TRBJ2-5, with TRBD1 as a possible D gene (6 bases). Per the germline V gene, CDR1 is SGHDT and CDR2 is YYEEEE. V lost 1 base, J lost 3 bases, and 13 bases lay in between. The CDR3 loop spans 15 amino acids. The CDR3 here is CASSLWGLGEETQYF. The DNA of the CDR3 is TGTGCCAGCAGCTTGTGGGGGCTGGGGGAAGAGACCCAGTACTTC. The complete variable domain, with remaining parts taken from reference TRBV5-6 and TRBJ2-5, reads DAGVTQSPTHLIKTRGQQVTLRCSPKSGHDTVSWYQQALGQGPQFIFQYYEEEERQRGNFPDRFSGHQFPNYSSELNVNALLLGDSALYLCASSLWGLGEETQYFGPGTRLLVL.

The J gene is TRBJ2-1, the V gene TRBV3-1 (or the pseudogene TRBV3-2), with 14 bases aligning to TRBD2. Germline loops: CDR1 LGHDT, CDR2 YNNKEL (reference sequence). The CDR3 has 15 amino acids. The V segment lost 5 bases and the J segment 6 bases; nucleotides outside the gene matches: 3. CDR3 sequence: CASSSGTSGGNEQFF. CDR3 sequence (DNA): TGTGCCAGCAGCTCCGGGACTAGCGGGGGCAATGAGCAGTTCTTC.

The chain uses TRBV29-1 and TRBJ2-7; 7 bases map to TRBD2. Germline V CDR1 and CDR2: SQVTM, ANQGSEA. J was trimmed by 4 bases and V by 2 bases; bases with no gene match: 8. CDR3 length: 14 amino acids. CDR3 amino acids: CSVEWASGGYEQYF. In DNA, the CDR3 is TGCAGCGTTGAATGGGCTAGCGGAGGATACGAGCAGTACTTC.

J is TRBJ2-5 and V is TRBV20-1; TRBD2 is a possible D gene (6 bases). The CDR3 length is 11 residues. Germline V gene data show CDR1 as DFQATT and CDR2 as SNEGSKA (reference sequence). Trimming cost V 6 bases and J 5 bases, with 10 bases left between them. CDR3 sequence (DNA): TGCAGTGCCTCCGGGACTGAGACCCAGTACTTC. Translating it yields CSASGTETQYF.

V gene TRBV18 combines with J gene TRBJ1-2; D is ambiguous. This CDR3 contains 14 residues. Looked up from germline, CDR1 is KGHSH and CDR2 is LQKENI. Trimming stripped 1 base from V and 3 bases from J, with 9 bases between. This chain's CDR3 is CASSPQRTDYGYTF. CDR3 coding DNA: TGTGCCAGCTCACCACAGCGCACGGACTATGGCTACACCTTC.

The chain recombines TRBV19 with TRBJ2-2, with a tentative D call TRBD1 (6 bases). The V and J ends lost 6 bases and 2 bases respectively, with 13 bases between them. The V gene's germline CDR1 is LNHDA and CDR2 SQIVND (reference sequence). This CDR3 comprises 15 residues. The CDR3 region has the DNA TGTGCCAGTAGCACACCGGGACACAACACCGGGGAGCTGTTTTTT. This codes for CASSTPGHNTGELFF.

The chain uses TRBV28 and TRBJ1-5, with TRBD1 matching 7 bases. CDR3 length: 13 amino acids. CDR1 and CDR2 (germline): MDHEN, SYDVKM. V shed 5 bases, J shed 13 bases, and the junction held 11 bases outside the gene matches. In DNA, the CDR3 is TGTGCCAGCAGTAACAGGGGAAGAAGGGGTCAGCATTTT. This sequence encodes CASSNRGRRGQHF.

This chain connects TRBV9 to TRBJ1-4, with 7 positions matching TRBD1. CDR3 size: 15 residues. Per germline, CDR1 SGDLS and CDR2 YYNGEE. V trimming: 4 bases; J trimming: 3 bases; junction bases outside the gene matches: 6. This CDR3 reads CASSTRQGPNEKLFF. The CDR3 DNA is TGTGCCAGCAGCACCCGACAGGGACCTAATGAAAAACTGTTTTTT.